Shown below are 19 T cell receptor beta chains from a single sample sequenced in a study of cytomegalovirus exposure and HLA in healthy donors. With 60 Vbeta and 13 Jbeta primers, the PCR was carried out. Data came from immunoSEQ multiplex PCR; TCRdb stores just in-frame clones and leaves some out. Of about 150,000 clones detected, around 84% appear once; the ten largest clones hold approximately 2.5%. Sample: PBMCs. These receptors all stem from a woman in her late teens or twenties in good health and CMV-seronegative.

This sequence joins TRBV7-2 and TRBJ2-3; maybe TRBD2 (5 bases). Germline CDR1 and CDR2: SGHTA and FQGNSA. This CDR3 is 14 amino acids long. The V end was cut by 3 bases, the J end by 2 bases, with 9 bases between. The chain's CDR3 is CASSFVRVTDTQYF. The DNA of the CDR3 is TGTGCCAGCAGCTTTGTGAGGGTCACAGATACGCAGTATTTT.

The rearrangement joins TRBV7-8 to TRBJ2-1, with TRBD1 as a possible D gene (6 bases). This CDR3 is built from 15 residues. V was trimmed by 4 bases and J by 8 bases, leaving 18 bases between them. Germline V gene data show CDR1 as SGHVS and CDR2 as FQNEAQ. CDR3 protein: CASSSGTSHVDEQFF. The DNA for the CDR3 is TGTGCCAGCAGCTCCGGGACATCGCATGTGGATGAGCAGTTCTTC. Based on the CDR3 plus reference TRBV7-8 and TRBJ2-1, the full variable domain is GAGVSQSPRYKVAKRGQDVALRCDPISGHVSLFWYQQALGQGPEFLTYFQNEAQLDKSGLPSDRFFAERPEGSVSTLKIQRTQQEDSAVYLCASSSGTSHVDEQFFGPGTRLTVL.

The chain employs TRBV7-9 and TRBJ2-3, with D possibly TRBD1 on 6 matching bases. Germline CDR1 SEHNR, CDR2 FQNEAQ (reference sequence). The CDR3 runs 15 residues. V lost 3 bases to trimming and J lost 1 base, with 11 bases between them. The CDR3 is CASSFGSGGTDTQYF. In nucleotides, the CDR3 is TGTGCCAGCAGCTTTGGGTCAGGGGGCACAGATACGCAGTATTTT.

The CDR3 DNA reads as TGCGCCAGCAGCCCGACGGGACTAGCTTACAATGAGCAGTTCTTC. This codes for CASSPTGLAYNEQFF. The chain carries TRBV4-3 and TRBJ2-1, with 9 bases lining up with TRBD2. Germline V gene lookup returns CDR1 LGHNA and CDR2 YSLEER. This CDR3 contains 15 residues. V was clipped by 4 bases and J by 4 bases; unmatched bases: 5.

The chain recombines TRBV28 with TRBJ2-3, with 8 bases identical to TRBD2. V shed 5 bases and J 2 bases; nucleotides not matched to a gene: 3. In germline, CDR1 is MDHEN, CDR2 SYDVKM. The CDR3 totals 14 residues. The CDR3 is CASSSGGLTDTQYF. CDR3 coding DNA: TGTGCCAGCAGTAGCGGGGGCCTCACAGATACGCAGTATTTT.

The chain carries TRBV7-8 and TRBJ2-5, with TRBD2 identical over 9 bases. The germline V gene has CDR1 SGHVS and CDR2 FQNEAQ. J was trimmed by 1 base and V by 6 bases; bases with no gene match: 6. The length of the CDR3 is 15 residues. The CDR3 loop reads CASRRRLAVQETQYF. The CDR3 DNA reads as TGTGCCAGCAGAAGGAGACTAGCGGTCCAAGAGACCCAGTACTTC. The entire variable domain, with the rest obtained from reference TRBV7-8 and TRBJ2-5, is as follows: GAGVSQSPRYKVAKRGQDVALRCDPISGHVSLFWYQQALGQGPEFLTYFQNEAQLDKSGLPSDRFFAERPEGSVSTLKIQRTQQEDSAVYLCASRRRLAVQETQYFGPGTRLLVL.

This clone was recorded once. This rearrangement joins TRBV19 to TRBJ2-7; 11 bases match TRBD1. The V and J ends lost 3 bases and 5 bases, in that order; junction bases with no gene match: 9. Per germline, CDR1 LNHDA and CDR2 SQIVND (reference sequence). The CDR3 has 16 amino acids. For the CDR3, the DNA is TGTGCCAGTAGTATTTTTCCGGGACAGGGGGTCGACGAGCAGTACTTC. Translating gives CASSIFPGQGVDEQYF.

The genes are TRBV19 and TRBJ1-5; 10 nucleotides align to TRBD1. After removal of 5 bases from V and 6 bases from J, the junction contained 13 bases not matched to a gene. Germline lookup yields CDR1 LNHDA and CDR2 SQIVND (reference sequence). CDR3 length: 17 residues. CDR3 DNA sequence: TGTGCCAGTAGTGGAATCCGACAGGGGGCGAGGGGTCAGCCCCAGCATTTT. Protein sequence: CASSGIRQGARGQPQHF.

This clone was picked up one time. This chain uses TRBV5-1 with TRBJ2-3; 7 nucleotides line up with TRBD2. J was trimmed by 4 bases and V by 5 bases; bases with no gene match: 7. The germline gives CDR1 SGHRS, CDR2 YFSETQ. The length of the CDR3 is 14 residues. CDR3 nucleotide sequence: TGCGCCAGCAGGCTGAAGGGAGGGGCAGATACGCAGTATTTT. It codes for CASRLKGGADTQYF.

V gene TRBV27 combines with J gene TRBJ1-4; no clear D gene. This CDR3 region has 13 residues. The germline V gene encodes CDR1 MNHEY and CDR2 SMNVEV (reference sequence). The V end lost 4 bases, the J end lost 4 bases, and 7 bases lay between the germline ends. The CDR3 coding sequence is TGTGCCAGCAGTTACGGGTTTAATGAAAAACTGTTTTTT. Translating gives CASSYGFNEKLFF.

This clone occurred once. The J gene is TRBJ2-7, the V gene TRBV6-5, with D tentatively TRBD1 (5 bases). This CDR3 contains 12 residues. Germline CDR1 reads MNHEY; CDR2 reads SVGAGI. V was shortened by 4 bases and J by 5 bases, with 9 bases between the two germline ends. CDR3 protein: CASSFNRHEQYF. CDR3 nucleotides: TGTGCCAGCAGTTTCAACAGGCACGAGCAGTACTTC.

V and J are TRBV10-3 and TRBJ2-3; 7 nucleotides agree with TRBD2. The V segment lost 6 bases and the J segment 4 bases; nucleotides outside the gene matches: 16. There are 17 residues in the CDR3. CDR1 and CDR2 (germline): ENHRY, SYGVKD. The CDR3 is CAIRNLGGEGPPDTQYF. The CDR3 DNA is TGTGCCATCAGGAACTTGGGGGGGGAGGGCCCCCCAGATACGCAGTATTTT.

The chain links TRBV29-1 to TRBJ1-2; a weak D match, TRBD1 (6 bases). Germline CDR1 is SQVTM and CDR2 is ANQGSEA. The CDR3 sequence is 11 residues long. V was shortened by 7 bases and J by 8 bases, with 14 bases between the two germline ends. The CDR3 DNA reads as TGCAGCGCTGTGGATGGGGGCGGCTACACCTTC. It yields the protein CSAVDGGGYTF.

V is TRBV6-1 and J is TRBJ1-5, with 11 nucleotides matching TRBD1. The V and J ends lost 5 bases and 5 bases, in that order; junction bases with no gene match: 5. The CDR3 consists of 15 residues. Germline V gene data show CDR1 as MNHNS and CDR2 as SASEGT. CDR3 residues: CASSFWTGGDQPQHF. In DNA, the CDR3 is TGTGCCAGCAGTTTTTGGACAGGGGGCGATCAGCCCCAGCATTTT.

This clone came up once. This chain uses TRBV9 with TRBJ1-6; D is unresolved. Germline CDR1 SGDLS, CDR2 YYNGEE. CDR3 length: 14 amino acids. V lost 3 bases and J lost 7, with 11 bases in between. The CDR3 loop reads CASSGPGLNSPLHF. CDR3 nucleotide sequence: TGTGCCAGCAGCGGGCCAGGTTTGAATTCACCCCTCCACTTT.

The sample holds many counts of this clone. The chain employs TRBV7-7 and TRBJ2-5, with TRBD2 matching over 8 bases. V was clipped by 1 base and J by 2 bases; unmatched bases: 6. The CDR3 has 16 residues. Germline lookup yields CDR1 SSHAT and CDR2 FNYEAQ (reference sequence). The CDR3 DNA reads TGTGCCAGCAGCTTAGGGCGGGGGGTATCACAAGAGACCCAGTACTTC. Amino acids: CASSLGRGVSQETQYF.

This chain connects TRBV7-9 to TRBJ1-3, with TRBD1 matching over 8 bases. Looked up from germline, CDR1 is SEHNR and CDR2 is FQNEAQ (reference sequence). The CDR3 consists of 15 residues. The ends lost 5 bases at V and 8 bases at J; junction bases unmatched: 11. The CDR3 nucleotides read TGTGCCAGCAGCCTCCAGGGGGCCGCCTTCGACACCATATATTTT. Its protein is CASSLQGAAFDTIYF.

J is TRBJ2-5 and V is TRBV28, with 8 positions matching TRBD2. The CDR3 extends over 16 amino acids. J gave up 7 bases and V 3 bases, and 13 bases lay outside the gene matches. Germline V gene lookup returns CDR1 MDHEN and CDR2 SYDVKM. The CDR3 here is CASSLGTRYPASTQYF. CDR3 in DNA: TGTGCCAGCAGTTTGGGGACTAGATACCCCGCCTCGACCCAGTACTTC. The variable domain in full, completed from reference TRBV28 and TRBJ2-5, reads DVKVTQSSRYLVKRTGEKVFLECVQDMDHENMFWYRQDPGLGLRLIYFSYDVKMKEKGDIPEGYSVSREKKERFSLILESASTNQTSMYLCASSLGTRYPASTQYFGPGTRLLVL.

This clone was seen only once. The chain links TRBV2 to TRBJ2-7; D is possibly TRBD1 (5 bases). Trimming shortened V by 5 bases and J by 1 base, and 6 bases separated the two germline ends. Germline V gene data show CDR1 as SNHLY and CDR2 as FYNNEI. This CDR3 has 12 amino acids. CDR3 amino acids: CASSRQSYEQYF. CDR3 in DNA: TGTGCCAGCAGTCGACAGTCCTACGAGCAGTACTTC. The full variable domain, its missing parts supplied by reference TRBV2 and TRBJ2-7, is EPEVTQTPSHQVTQMGQEVILRCVPISNHLYFYWYRQILGQKVEFLVSFYNNEISEKSEIFDDQFSVERPDGSNFTLKIRSTKLEDSAMYFCASSRQSYEQYFGPGTRLTVT.